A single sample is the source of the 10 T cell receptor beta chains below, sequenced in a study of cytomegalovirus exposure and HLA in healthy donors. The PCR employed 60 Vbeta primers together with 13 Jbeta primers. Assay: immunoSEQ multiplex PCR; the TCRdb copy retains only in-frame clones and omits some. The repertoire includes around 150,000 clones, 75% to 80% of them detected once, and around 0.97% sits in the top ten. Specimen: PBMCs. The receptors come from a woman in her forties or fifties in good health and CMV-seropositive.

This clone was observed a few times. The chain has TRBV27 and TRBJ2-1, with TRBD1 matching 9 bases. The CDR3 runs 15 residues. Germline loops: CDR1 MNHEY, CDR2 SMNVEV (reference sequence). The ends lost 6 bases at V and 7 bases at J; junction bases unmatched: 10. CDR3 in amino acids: CASRDSWTGVNEQFF. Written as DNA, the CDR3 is TGTGCCAGCAGAGATTCGTGGACAGGGGTTAATGAGCAGTTCTTC.

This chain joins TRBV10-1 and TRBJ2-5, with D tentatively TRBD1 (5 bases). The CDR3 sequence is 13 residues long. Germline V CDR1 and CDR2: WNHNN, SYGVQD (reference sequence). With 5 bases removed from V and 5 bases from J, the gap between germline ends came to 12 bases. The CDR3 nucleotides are TGCGCCAGCAGTATCAGGGTTTCGGAGACCCAGTACTTC. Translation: CASSIRVSETQYF.

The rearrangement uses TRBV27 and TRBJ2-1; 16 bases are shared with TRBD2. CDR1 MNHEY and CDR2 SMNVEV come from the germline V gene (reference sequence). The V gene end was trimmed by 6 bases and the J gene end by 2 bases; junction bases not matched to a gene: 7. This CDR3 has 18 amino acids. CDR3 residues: CASRGLAGGPSTYNEQFF. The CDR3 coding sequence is TGTGCCAGCAGGGGACTAGCGGGGGGGCCTTCCACCTACAATGAGCAGTTCTTC.

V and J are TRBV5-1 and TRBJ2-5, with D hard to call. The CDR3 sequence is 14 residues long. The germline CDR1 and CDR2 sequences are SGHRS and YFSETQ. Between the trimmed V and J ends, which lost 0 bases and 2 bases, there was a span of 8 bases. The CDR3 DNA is TGCGCCAGCAGCTTGGGTGGCAGGCAAGAGACCCAGTACTTC. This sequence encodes CASSLGGRQETQYF.

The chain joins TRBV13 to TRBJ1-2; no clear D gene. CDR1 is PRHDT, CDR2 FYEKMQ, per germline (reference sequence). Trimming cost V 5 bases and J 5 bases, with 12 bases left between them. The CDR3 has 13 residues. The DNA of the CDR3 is TGTGCCAGCAGCCCACCCCGCGATTATGGCTACACCTTC. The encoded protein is CASSPPRDYGYTF.

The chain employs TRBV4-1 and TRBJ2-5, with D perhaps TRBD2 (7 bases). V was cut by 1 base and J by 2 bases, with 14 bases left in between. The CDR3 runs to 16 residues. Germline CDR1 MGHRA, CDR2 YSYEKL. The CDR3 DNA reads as TGCGCCAGCAGCCAAGGGAGCGGGACACTTCAAGAGACCCAGTACTTC. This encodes CASSQGSGTLQETQYF.

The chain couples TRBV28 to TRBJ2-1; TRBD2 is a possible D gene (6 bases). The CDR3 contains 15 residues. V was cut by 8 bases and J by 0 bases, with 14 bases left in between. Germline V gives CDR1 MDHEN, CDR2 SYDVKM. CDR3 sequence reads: CASGGTQSSYNEQFF. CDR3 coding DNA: TGTGCCAGCGGCGGGACCCAGAGCTCCTACAATGAGCAGTTCTTC.

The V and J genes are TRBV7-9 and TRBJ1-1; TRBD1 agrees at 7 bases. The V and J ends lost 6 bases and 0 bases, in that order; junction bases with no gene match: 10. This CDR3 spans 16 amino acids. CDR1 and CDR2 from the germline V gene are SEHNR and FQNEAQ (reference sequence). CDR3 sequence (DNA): TGTGCCAGCAGTCGGAAGCCGGGACAGATGAACACTGAAGCTTTCTTT. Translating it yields CASSRKPGQMNTEAFF.

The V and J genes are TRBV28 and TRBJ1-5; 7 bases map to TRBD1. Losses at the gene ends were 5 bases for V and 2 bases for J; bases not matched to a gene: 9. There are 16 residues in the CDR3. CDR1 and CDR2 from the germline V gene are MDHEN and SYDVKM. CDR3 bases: TGTGCCAGCAGTCCGACAGGGAAGGGGGGCAATCAGCCCCAGCATTTT. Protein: CASSPTGKGGNQPQHF. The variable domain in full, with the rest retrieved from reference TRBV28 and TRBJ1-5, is DVKVTQSSRYLVKRTGEKVFLECVQDMDHENMFWYRQDPGLGLRLIYFSYDVKMKEKGDIPEGYSVSREKKERFSLILESASTNQTSMYLCASSPTGKGGNQPQHFGDGTRLSIL.

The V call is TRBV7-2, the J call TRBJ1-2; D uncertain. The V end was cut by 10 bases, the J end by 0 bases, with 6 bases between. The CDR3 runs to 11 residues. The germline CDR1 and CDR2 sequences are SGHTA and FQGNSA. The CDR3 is CAIDSNYGYTF. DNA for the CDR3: TGTGCCATCGACTCTAACTATGGCTACACCTTC. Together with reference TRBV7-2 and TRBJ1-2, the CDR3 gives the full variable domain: GAGVSQSPSNKVTEKGKDVELRCDPISGHTALYWYRQSLGQGLEFLIYFQGNSAPDKSGLPSDRFSAERTGGSVSTLTIQRTQQEDSAVYLCAIDSNYGYTFGSGTRLTVV.